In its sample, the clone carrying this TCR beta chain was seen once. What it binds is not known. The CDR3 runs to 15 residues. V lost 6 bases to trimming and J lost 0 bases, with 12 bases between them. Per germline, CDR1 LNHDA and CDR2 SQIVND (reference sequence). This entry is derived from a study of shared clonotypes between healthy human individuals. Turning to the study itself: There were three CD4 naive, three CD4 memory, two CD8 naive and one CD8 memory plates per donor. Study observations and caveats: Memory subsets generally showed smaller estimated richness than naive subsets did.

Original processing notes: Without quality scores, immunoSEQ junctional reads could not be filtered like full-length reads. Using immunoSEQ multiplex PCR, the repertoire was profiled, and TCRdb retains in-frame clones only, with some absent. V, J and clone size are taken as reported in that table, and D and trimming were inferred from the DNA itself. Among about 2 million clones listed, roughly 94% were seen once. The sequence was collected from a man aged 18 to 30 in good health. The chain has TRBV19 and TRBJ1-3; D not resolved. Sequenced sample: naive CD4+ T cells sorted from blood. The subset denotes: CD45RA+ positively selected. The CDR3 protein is CASRAPYSSGNTIYF. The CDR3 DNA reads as TGTGCCAGTAGAGCACCTTACAGCTCTGGAAACACCATATATTTT.